What follows are 8 T cell receptor beta chains derived from one specimen sequenced in a study of neoadjuvant anti-PD-1 for oral cavity cancer. Sequencing was performed with immunoSEQ multiplex PCR; in TCRdb, only in-frame clones are kept and a portion is missing. This table has more than 30,000 clones, 35% to 45% appearing once. Sample time point: after neoadjuvant nivolumab, at surgical resection. The sequencing here drew on tumor tissue, taken after nivolumab (anti-PD-1) treatment. The receptors stem from a person aged 40 to 85 with oral cavity squamous cell carcinoma.

This clone was observed a few times. The V and J genes are TRBV6-5 and TRBJ1-2; tentative D call: TRBD1 (5 bases). The CDR3 sequence is 15 residues long. CDR1 is MNHEY and CDR2 is SVGAGI in the germline V gene. Trimming removed 0 bases from V and 3 bases from J, with 11 bases in between. CDR3 bases: TGTGCCAGCAGTTACTCGATAGCAGGGCACTATGGCTACACCTTC. Translated, it gives CASSYSIAGHYGYTF.

Relative to its sample, this clone is medium-sized. This chain links TRBV6-5 with TRBJ1-2, with a possible D match to TRBD1 (6 bases). V was cut by 2 bases and J by 8 bases, with 18 bases left in between. The CDR3 runs to 15 residues. Looked up from germline, CDR1 is MNHEY and CDR2 is SVGAGI. The CDR3 here is CASSYQGGSGDGYTF. CDR3 coding DNA: TGTGCCAGCAGTTACCAAGGGGGGTCGGGGGACGGCTACACCTTC.

The chain has TRBV27 and TRBJ1-1; the D gene is possibly TRBD1 (5 bases). V lost 1 base and J 1 base, leaving 10 bases between the germline ends. This CDR3 spans 15 amino acids. The germline gives CDR1 MNHEY, CDR2 SMNVEV (reference sequence). CDR3 DNA sequence: TGTGCCAGCAGTTTATTCTATGGGGCGAACACTGAAGCTTTCTTT. Protein sequence: CASSLFYGANTEAFF.

This chain links TRBV7-2 with TRBJ2-7; D remains ambiguous. The CDR3 has 14 residues. V was cut by 5 bases and J by 1 base, with 12 bases left in between. Germline V gene lookup returns CDR1 SGHTA and CDR2 FQGNSA. This CDR3 is CASSLMGQSYEQYF. The CDR3 DNA follows: TGTGCCAGCAGCCTCATGGGTCAATCCTACGAGCAGTACTTC.

This clone was counted a single time. The chain recombines TRBV6-4 with TRBJ1-4, with TRBD1 as a possible D gene (5 bases). Germline CDR1 is MRHNA and CDR2 is SNTAGT. Trimming took off 6 bases at V and 5 bases at J, with 19 bases between the two ends. The CDR3 covers 16 residues. As DNA, the CDR3 is TGTGCCAGCAGACGTACCTCCGGGACTGCGAATGAAAAACTGTTTTTT. Its translation is CASRRTSGTANEKLFF.

This sequence joins TRBV18 and TRBJ2-7; D perhaps matches TRBD2 (7 bases). V dropped 8 bases and J dropped 0 bases, with 11 bases sitting between them. CDR3 size: 13 residues. Germline lookup yields CDR1 KGHSH and CDR2 LQKENI. The CDR3 here is CASTRGPSYEQYF. The CDR3 DNA sequence: TGTGCCAGCACGCGGGGGCCCTCCTACGAGCAGTACTTC.

The CDR3 nucleotides are TGCAGCGTGAGATTACAGGGGACCCAGAACACTGAAGCTTTCTTT. Its protein product is CSVRLQGTQNTEAFF. The rearrangement links TRBV29-1 to TRBJ1-1; 7 bases match TRBD1. CDR1 SQVTM and CDR2 ANQGSEA come from the germline V gene. V lost 6 bases to trimming and J lost 1 base; unmatched junction nucleotides: 11. The CDR3 is 15 amino acids.

By share, this clone counts as medium-sized. The chain has TRBV28 and TRBJ2-3, with D perhaps assigned TRBD1 or TRBD2 (5 bases each). The CDR3 loop spans 18 amino acids. The V end lost 4 bases, the J end lost 2 bases, and 22 bases lay between the germline ends. CDR1 is MDHEN, CDR2 SYDVKM, per germline. CDR3 region: CASSSSVQGAPFTDTQYF. CDR3 nucleotides: TGTGCCAGCAGTTCGTCGGTTCAGGGAGCCCCTTTCACAGATACGCAGTATTTT.